Each of the 32 T cell receptor beta chains below was sequenced from the same sample in a study of cytotoxic CD8 clonotypes in ibrutinib-treated CLL (dated by TCRdb to 2020 to 2023). Reading the label with the study, this specimen's time point is: more than 10 months on ibrutinib. The protocol used for the library was the immunoSEQ multiplex PCR assay. TCRdb carries this immuneACCESS record with in-frame sequences only. Its versions omit some clonotypes, under half of them owing to an unresolved V gene in the studies checked, with the rest unexplained. Across this sample there are tens of thousands of clones, with around 60% seen only once. Of the sample, around 15% falls within the top ten clones. Source: PBMCs, taken after 12 months of ibrutinib treatment. Every receptor here comes from a human donor with chronic lymphocytic leukemia.

This sequence joins TRBV15 and TRBJ2-7, with 8 nucleotides matching TRBD1. The V segment lost 1 base and the J segment 2 bases; nucleotides outside the gene matches: 1. The CDR3 runs to 14 residues. CDR1 LNHNV and CDR2 YYDKDF come from the germline V gene (reference sequence). The CDR3 loop reads CATSRGQGPYEQYF. The CDR3 nucleotides read TGTGCCACCAGCAGAGGACAGGGGCCCTACGAGCAGTACTTC.

The CDR3 protein is CASSPGLAEDYEQYF. The CDR3 DNA is TGTGCCAGCAGCCCAGGGCTAGCGGAAGACTACGAGCAGTACTTC. The gene calls are TRBV5-4 and TRBJ2-7; 7 bases align to TRBD2. The CDR3 covers 15 residues. Germline V lookup: CDR1 SGHNT, CDR2 YYREEE (reference sequence). V shed 4 bases and J 3 bases; nucleotides not matched to a gene: 10.

The chain uses TRBV5-1 and TRBJ2-5, with 8 nucleotides matching TRBD2. Trimming took 0 bases from V and 4 from J; bases not matched to a gene: 5. CDR1 and CDR2 (germline): SGHRS, YFSETQ. This CDR3 contains 15 residues. CDR3 in DNA: TGCGCCAGCAGCTTGGCCACCGGGAGGGGAGAGACCCAGTACTTC. As protein: CASSLATGRGETQYF. Combining the CDR3 with reference TRBV5-1 and TRBJ2-5 gives the whole variable domain KAGVTQTPRYLIKTRGQQVTLSCSPISGHRSVSWYQQTPGQGLQFLFEYFSETQRNKGNFPGRFSGRQFSNSRSEMNVSTLELGDSALYLCASSLATGRGETQYFGPGTRLLVL.

The chain recombines TRBV5-4 with TRBJ2-3; weak D call: TRBD2 (6 bases). Per the germline V gene, CDR1 is SGHNT and CDR2 is YYREEE (reference sequence). V lost 4 bases, J lost 0 bases, and 12 bases lay in between. CDR3 length: 15 residues. The CDR3 loop reads CASSAWGESTDTQYF. DNA for the CDR3: TGTGCCAGCAGCGCCTGGGGGGAAAGCACAGATACGCAGTATTTT.

This clone turned up a few times. The J gene is TRBJ2-1, the V gene TRBV28; 13 bases agree with TRBD2. V dropped 5 bases and J dropped 7; count of bases not matched to a gene: 8. Germline-derived CDR1 and CDR2 are MDHEN and SYDVKM. The CDR3 is 16 amino acids. Here the CDR3 reads CASSTSGRAQSNEQFF. CDR3 coding DNA: TGTGCCAGCAGTACTAGCGGGAGGGCCCAAAGTAATGAGCAGTTCTTC.

The V and J genes are TRBV6-5 and TRBJ1-2; D is uncertain. The CDR3 is 12 amino acids. The V end was cut by 10 bases, the J end by 1 base, with 10 bases between. The germline V gene encodes CDR1 MNHEY and CDR2 SVGAGI. The CDR3 spells CATKAFNYGYTF. The CDR3 bases are TGTGCCACCAAGGCTTTTAACTATGGCTACACCTTC.

The gene calls are TRBV27 and TRBJ2-1; D may be TRBD2 (6 bases). The germline V gene has CDR1 MNHEY and CDR2 SMNVEV (reference sequence). CDR3 length: 15 residues. V gave up 3 bases and J gave up 6 bases, with 15 bases separating them. The DNA for the CDR3 is TGTGCCAGCAGTTTCCCTAGCGCTAAGGGCAATGAGCAGTTCTTC. Translated, it gives CASSFPSAKGNEQFF.

The chain has TRBV6-1 and TRBJ2-7; no clear D. Germline CDR1 is MNHNS and CDR2 is SASEGT. V lost 3 bases to trimming and J lost 2 bases, with 8 bases between them. There are 13 residues in the CDR3. CDR3 amino acids: CASSDLTAYEQYV. In nucleotides, the CDR3 is TGTGCCAGCAGTGATTTAACCGCCTACGAGCAGTACGTC.

The chain is built from TRBV5-6 and TRBJ1-1, with 9 bases lining up with TRBD1. V lost 3 bases to trimming and J lost 3 bases; unmatched junction nucleotides: 0. The CDR3 runs 13 residues. Germline loops: CDR1 SGHDT, CDR2 YYEEEE. CDR3 residues: CASSWDRDTEAFF. In DNA form, the CDR3 reads TGTGCCAGCAGCTGGGACAGGGACACTGAAGCTTTCTTT.

The chain employs TRBV6-6 and TRBJ2-7, with D uncertain. This CDR3 has 13 residues. Germline CDR1 MNHNY, CDR2 SVGAGI (reference sequence). The V end lost 6 bases, the J end lost 4 bases, and 13 bases lay between the germline ends. The CDR3 loop reads CASSTTAQYEQYF. In DNA, the CDR3 is TGTGCCAGCAGCACAACGGCCCAGTACGAGCAGTACTTC.

The count of this clone is one. This sequence joins TRBV19 and TRBJ2-5, with D perhaps matching TRBD1 (5 bases). The CDR3 runs 14 residues. Germline CDR1 and CDR2: LNHDA and SQIVND (reference sequence). V lost 7 bases to trimming and J lost 3 bases, with 15 bases between them. The CDR3 coding sequence is TGTGCCAGTACGGCCAGGGATAGGGAAGAGACCCAGTACTTC. It specifies CASTARDREETQYF.

J is TRBJ1-5 and V is TRBV9; D not resolved. CDR1 SGDLS and CDR2 YYNGEE come from the germline V gene. V lost 4 bases, J lost 1 base, and 6 bases lay in between. The CDR3 runs 13 residues. In DNA, the CDR3 is TGTGCCAGCAGCCGGTGGAGCAATCAGCCCCAGCATTTT. It codes for CASSRWSNQPQHF.

In its sample, this clone was seen many times. The chain is built from TRBV6-6 and TRBJ1-1; a weak D match, TRBD1 (5 bases). Germline V gene data show CDR1 as MNHNY and CDR2 as SVGAGI (reference sequence). Trimming stripped 1 base from V and 5 bases from J, with 8 bases between. There are 13 residues in the CDR3. This chain's CDR3 is CASSYFRETEAFF. As DNA, the CDR3 is TGTGCCAGCAGTTACTTCAGGGAGACTGAAGCTTTCTTT.

The V call is TRBV15, the J call TRBJ1-5; D gene ambiguous. Trimming pared 0 bases from V and 3 bases from J, leaving 9 bases between. Germline values: CDR1 LNHNV, CDR2 YYDKDF (reference sequence). The CDR3 spans 15 residues. This chain's CDR3 is CATSREAQLNQPQHF. CDR3 DNA: TGTGCCACCAGCAGAGAAGCACAGCTCAATCAGCCCCAGCATTTT.

This clone was observed a single time. The chain uses TRBV4-1 and TRBJ1-6; the D is unclear. The V gene's germline CDR1 is MGHRA and CDR2 YSYEKL. Trimming pared 4 bases from V and 5 bases from J, leaving 15 bases between. The CDR3 consists of 16 residues. CDR3 sequence reads: CASSRHEGTHNSPLHF. Written as DNA, the CDR3 is TGCGCCAGCAGCCGCCATGAGGGAACACATAATTCACCCCTCCACTTT.

The V call is TRBV7-9, the J call TRBJ2-5, with TRBD2 as a possible D gene (6 bases). With 6 bases removed from V and 1 base from J, the gap between germline ends came to 12 bases. The CDR3 loop spans 14 amino acids. Germline CDR1 is SEHNR and CDR2 is FQNEAQ (reference sequence). The CDR3 here is CASSPPGLQETQYF. CDR3 coding DNA: TGTGCCAGCAGTCCTCCGGGACTCCAAGAGACCCAGTACTTC.

J is TRBJ1-2 and V is TRBV6-1, with D uncertain. Deletions cut 4 bases from V and 3 bases from J, with 9 bases between. CDR1 and CDR2 (germline): MNHNS, SASEGT. CDR3 length: 13 residues. Written as DNA, the CDR3 is TGTGCCAGCAGTGTCCGGGGTTACTATGGCTACACCTTC. Its translation: CASSVRGYYGYTF.

The chain couples TRBV5-4 to TRBJ2-7; TRBD2 matches 8 bases. After removal of 1 base from V and 12 bases from J, the junction contained 6 bases not matched to a gene. This CDR3 comprises 12 residues. CDR1 SGHNT and CDR2 YYREEE come from the germline V gene (reference sequence). As DNA, the CDR3 is TGTGCCAGCAGCTTGTGGGGACTAGAGGGGTACGTC. Its translation: CASSLWGLEGYV.

This clone was seen only a few times. This sequence joins TRBV6-5 and TRBJ1-5, with TRBD1 matching 7 bases. Looked up from germline, CDR1 is MNHEY and CDR2 is SVGAGI. There are 14 residues in the CDR3. V lost 5 bases, J lost 1 base, and 2 bases stayed unmatched. The CDR3 DNA is TGTGCCAGCAGTCGACAGGGAAGCAATCAGCCCCAGCATTTT. Amino acids: CASSRQGSNQPQHF.

This clone was seen once. The chain links TRBV6-5 to TRBJ2-2; maybe TRBD2 (5 bases). Germline V gene data show CDR1 as MNHEY and CDR2 as SVGAGI. The CDR3 consists of 16 residues. V was clipped by 2 bases and J by 0 bases, with 10 bases between them. The CDR3 sequence: CASSYGLNANTGELFF. The CDR3 bases are TGTGCCAGCAGTTACGGACTGAACGCGAACACCGGGGAGCTGTTTTTT.

V is TRBV4-1 and J is TRBJ2-5, with TRBD1 as a possible D gene (6 bases). Deletions cut 2 bases from V and 1 base from J, with 14 bases between. The CDR3 sequence is 16 residues long. Germline V lookup: CDR1 MGHRA, CDR2 YSYEKL. CDR3 loop: CASSQQAQGTQETQYF. CDR3 bases: TGCGCCAGCAGCCAACAAGCCCAGGGGACCCAAGAGACCCAGTACTTC.

The genes are TRBV19 and TRBJ1-2; 7 nucleotides agree with TRBD1. The CDR3 runs to 15 residues. The germline gives CDR1 LNHDA, CDR2 SQIVND (reference sequence). The V segment lost 8 bases and the J segment 3 bases; nucleotides outside the gene matches: 12. The DNA for the CDR3 is TGTGCCAGTTTACCGCGACAGGGAGCATACTATGGCTACACCTTC. Translated: CASLPRQGAYYGYTF.

CDR3 sequence (DNA): TGTGCCAGCAGCTTAGAGGGGGTCTCTTACACCGGGGAGCTGTTTTTT. Translated: CASSLEGVSYTGELFF. The chain uses TRBV13 and TRBJ2-2, with TRBD1 as a possible D gene (6 bases). Trimming pared 1 base from V and 3 bases from J, leaving 12 bases between. Per germline, CDR1 PRHDT and CDR2 FYEKMQ (reference sequence). The CDR3 is 16 amino acids.

The rearrangement joins TRBV27 to TRBJ1-2; 7 nucleotides align to TRBD1. V shed 4 bases, J shed 7 bases, and the junction held 6 bases outside the gene matches. CDR3 length equals 13 residues. Germline V CDR1 and CDR2: MNHEY, SMNVEV (reference sequence). The CDR3 nucleotides read TGTGCCAGCAGTTATACAGGGGATCGTGGCTACACCTTC. Amino acids: CASSYTGDRGYTF.

The chain joins TRBV7-9 to TRBJ1-4, with no clear D. The CDR3 runs to 14 residues. CDR1 and CDR2 from the germline V gene are SEHNR and FQNEAQ (reference sequence). Trimming took off 3 bases at V and 0 bases at J, with 5 bases between the two ends. CDR3 nucleotides: TGTGCCAGCAGCTTCCAGACAACTAATGAAAAACTGTTTTTT. Translating gives CASSFQTTNEKLFF.

This clone was seen a few times. The rearrangement uses TRBV11-3 and TRBJ2-1; 8 bases agree with TRBD2. In germline, CDR1 is SGHNT, CDR2 YENEEA. The CDR3 is 15 amino acids. Losses at the gene ends were 3 bases for V and 4 bases for J; bases not matched to a gene: 5. The CDR3 here is CASSLSGSEYNEQFF. CDR3 bases: TGTGCCAGCAGCTTGAGCGGGAGTGAGTACAATGAGCAGTTCTTC.

This clone was recorded a few times. The genes are TRBV2 and TRBJ1-6; possible D gene TRBD1, 5 bases. Trimming shortened V by 4 bases and J by 4 bases, and 8 bases separated the two germline ends. CDR1 and CDR2 from the germline V gene are SNHLY and FYNNEI. CDR3 length: 14 amino acids. The CDR3 protein is CASSVGGYNSPLHF. Here the CDR3 DNA reads TGTGCCAGCAGTGTGGGGGGTTATAATTCACCCCTCCACTTT.

This chain connects TRBV11-1 to TRBJ2-2; D tentatively fits TRBD1 or TRBD2 (6 bases each). The germline CDR1 and CDR2 sequences are SGHAT and FQDESV (reference sequence). V dropped 1 base and J dropped 7 bases, with 10 bases sitting between them. This CDR3 is built from 14 residues. In DNA, the CDR3 is TGTGCCAGCAGCTTAGTGGGGGGCAACGGGGAGCTGTTTTTT. This sequence encodes CASSLVGGNGELFF. Using reference TRBV11-1 and TRBJ2-2 for the parts outside the CDR3, the full variable domain is EAEVAQSPRYKITEKSQAVAFWCDPISGHATLYWYRQILGQGPELLVQFQDESVVDDSQLPKDRFSAERLKGVDSTLKIQPAELGDSAMYLCASSLVGGNGELFFGEGSRLTVL.

This clone was seen once. This chain links TRBV29-1 with TRBJ2-2, with TRBD1 identical over 9 bases. Per germline, CDR1 SQVTM and CDR2 ANQGSEA. Unmatched junction bases numbered 9, after V lost 7 bases and J lost 6 bases. CDR3 length equals 14 residues. The CDR3 spells CSAVPGQGSGELFF. Written as DNA, the CDR3 is TGCAGCGCCGTCCCGGGACAGGGTTCCGGGGAGCTGTTTTTT.

V is TRBV4-2 and J is TRBJ2-7, with D possibly matching TRBD2 (5 bases). The V end lost 0 bases, the J end lost 1 base, and 16 bases lay between the germline ends. This CDR3 is 17 amino acids long. Germline loops: CDR1 LGHNA, CDR2 YNFKEQ. The CDR3 loop reads CASSQDSLSGQSYEQYF. The CDR3 DNA is TGTGCCAGCAGCCAAGATTCGTTAAGCGGTCAGTCCTACGAGCAGTACTTC.

This chain connects TRBV5-6 to TRBJ2-2; D gene uncertain. CDR3 length: 15 residues. The germline V and J ends were trimmed by 2 bases and 0 bases, with 8 bases remaining between them. Germline CDR1 and CDR2: SGHDT and YYEEEE. CDR3 nucleotides: TGTGCCAGCAGCTTTGAGGAAACGAACACCGGGGAGCTGTTTTTT. Its translation is CASSFEETNTGELFF. Supplemented by reference TRBV5-6 and TRBJ2-2, the full variable domain reads DAGVTQSPTHLIKTRGQQVTLRCSPKSGHDTVSWYQQALGQGPQFIFQYYEEEERQRGNFPDRFSGHQFPNYSSELNVNALLLGDSALYLCASSFEETNTGELFFGEGSRLTVL.

The V gene is TRBV6-6, the J gene TRBJ1-2, with D perhaps matching TRBD1 (6 bases). Germline V gives CDR1 MNHNY, CDR2 SVGAGI (reference sequence). The CDR3 extends over 13 amino acids. The V end lost 6 bases, the J end lost 7 bases, and 15 bases lay between the germline ends. CDR3 protein: CASSLPRGSGYTF. CDR3 sequence (DNA): TGTGCCAGCAGCCTACCCAGGGGATCTGGCTACACCTTC.